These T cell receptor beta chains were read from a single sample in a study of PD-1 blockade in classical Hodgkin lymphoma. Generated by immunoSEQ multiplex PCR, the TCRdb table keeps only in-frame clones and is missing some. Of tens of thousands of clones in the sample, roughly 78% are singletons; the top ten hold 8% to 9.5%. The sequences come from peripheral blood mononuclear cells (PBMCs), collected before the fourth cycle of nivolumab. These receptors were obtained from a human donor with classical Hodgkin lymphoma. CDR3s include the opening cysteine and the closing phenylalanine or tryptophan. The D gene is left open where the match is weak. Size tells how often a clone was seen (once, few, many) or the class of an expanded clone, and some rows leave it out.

cdr3_aa: CASSPGGQINTEAFF
cdr3_nt: TGTGCCAGCTCACCGGGGGGACAGATTAACACTGAAGCTTTCTTT
clone_size: NA
v_call: TRBV18
j_call: TRBJ1-1
d_call: TRBD1

cdr3_aa: CASRPVNGRQVLNYGYTF
cdr3_nt: TGTGCCAGCAGGCCGGTCAACGGGAGACAGGTGCTTAACTATGGCTACACCTTC
clone_size: NA
v_call: TRBV11-2
j_call: TRBJ1-2
d_call: NA

cdr3_aa: CASSSSWGWEQYF
cdr3_nt: TGTGCCAGCTCCTCTAGCTGGGGATGGGAGCAGTACTTC
clone_size: few
v_call: TRBV27
j_call: TRBJ2-7
d_call: NA

cdr3_aa: CASSSPGANEKLFF
cdr3_nt: TGTGCCAGCAGCTCCCCGGGGGCGAATGAAAAACTGTTTTTT
clone_size: NA
v_call: TRBV7-2
j_call: TRBJ1-4
d_call: NA

cdr3_aa: CASSQEASGILETQYF
cdr3_nt: TGTGCCAGCAGCCAAGAAGCTAGCGGGATCCTAGAGACCCAGTACTTC
clone_size: NA
v_call: TRBV4-2
j_call: TRBJ2-5
d_call: TRBD2

cdr3_aa: CASSLTGGQTSYEQYF
cdr3_nt: TGTGCCAGCTCACTCACGGGCGGCCAGACTTCCTACGAGCAGTACTTC
clone_size: NA
v_call: TRBV18
j_call: TRBJ2-7
d_call: NA

cdr3_aa: CASTQGYQPQHF
cdr3_nt: TGTGCCAGCACCCAGGGTTATCAGCCCCAGCATTTT
clone_size: NA
v_call: TRBV7-9
j_call: TRBJ1-5
d_call: NA

cdr3_aa: CASSYSGGMGYEQYF
cdr3_nt: TGTGCCAGCAGTTACTCAGGGGGGATGGGCTACGAGCAGTACTTC
clone_size: NA
v_call: TRBV6-6
j_call: TRBJ2-7
d_call: NA

cdr3_aa: CASSLRPRLAKNIQYF
cdr3_nt: TGTGCCAGCAGCTTGCGGCCCCGATTAGCCAAAAACATTCAGTACTTC
clone_size: NA
v_call: TRBV5-6
j_call: TRBJ2-4
d_call: NA

cdr3_aa: CASSLETRWGTDTQYF
cdr3_nt: TGCGCCAGCAGCTTGGAGACTAGATGGGGCACAGATACGCAGTATTTT
clone_size: NA
v_call: TRBV5-1
j_call: TRBJ2-3
d_call: NA

cdr3_aa: CASSITSDASSYNEQFF
cdr3_nt: TGTGCCAGCAGCATTACTAGCGACGCAAGCTCCTACAATGAGCAGTTCTTC
clone_size: NA
v_call: TRBV7-9
j_call: TRBJ2-1
d_call: TRBD2

cdr3_aa: CASSLDVYEQYF
cdr3_nt: TGCGCCAGCAGCTTGGACGTCTACGAGCAGTACTTC
clone_size: NA
v_call: TRBV5-1
j_call: TRBJ2-7
d_call: NA

cdr3_aa: CASSLALGEVRAQYF
cdr3_nt: TGTGCCAGCAGCTTAGCGCTGGGCGAGGTGAGAGCCCAGTACTTC
clone_size: NA
v_call: TRBV7-9
j_call: TRBJ2-5
d_call: NA

cdr3_aa: CASSPALGTGGDLYGYTF
cdr3_nt: TGTGCCAGCAGTCCCGCCTTGGGGACAGGGGGCGATTTATATGGCTACACCTTC
clone_size: NA
v_call: TRBV27
j_call: TRBJ1-2
d_call: TRBD1

cdr3_aa: CASSGDGGANVLTF
cdr3_nt: TGTGCCAGCAGCGGAGATGGAGGGGCCAACGTCCTGACTTTC
clone_size: NA
v_call: TRBV5-6
j_call: TRBJ2-6
d_call: NA

cdr3_aa: CASSTRTSGSRTGELFF
cdr3_nt: TGTGCCAGTAGTACCAGGACTAGCGGGAGCCGGACCGGGGAGCTGTTTTTT
clone_size: NA
v_call: TRBV19
j_call: TRBJ2-2
d_call: TRBD2

cdr3_aa: CASRPTGVGNTIYF
cdr3_nt: TGTGCCAGCAGACCGACAGGGGTTGGAAACACCATATATTTT
clone_size: NA
v_call: TRBV7-6
j_call: TRBJ1-3
d_call: TRBD1

cdr3_aa: CASSPRGTGVNTEAFF
cdr3_nt: TGCGCCAGCAGCCCCCGGGGGACAGGGGTGAACACTGAAGCTTTCTTT
clone_size: NA
v_call: TRBV5-1
j_call: TRBJ1-1
d_call: TRBD1

cdr3_aa: CSVRMRTAYEQYF
cdr3_nt: TGCAGCGTCAGGATGAGAACGGCCTACGAGCAGTACTTC
clone_size: few
v_call: TRBV29-1
j_call: TRBJ2-7
d_call: NA

cdr3_aa: CASSLLGRSTGELFF
cdr3_nt: TGTGCCAGCAGCTTATTAGGGAGGAGCACCGGGGAGCTGTTTTTT
clone_size: NA
v_call: TRBV7-3
j_call: TRBJ2-2
d_call: NA

cdr3_aa: CASSQDYNGQAYGYTF
cdr3_nt: TGCGCCAGCAGCCAAGATTATAACGGACAGGCCTATGGCTACACCTTC
clone_size: NA
v_call: TRBV4-3
j_call: TRBJ1-2
d_call: TRBD1

cdr3_aa: CASSQDNQGYEQYF
cdr3_nt: TGCGCCAGCAGCCAAGATAATCAGGGTTACGAGCAGTACTTC
clone_size: NA
v_call: TRBV4-1
j_call: TRBJ2-7
d_call: NA

cdr3_aa: CASTLRYSYNEQFF
cdr3_nt: TGTGCCAGCACCCTTAGGTATTCCTACAATGAGCAGTTCTTC
clone_size: NA
v_call: TRBV6-5
j_call: TRBJ2-1
d_call: NA

cdr3_aa: CAISDPNRVETTDTQYF
cdr3_nt: TGTGCCATCAGTGATCCGAACAGGGTGGAGACCACAGATACGCAGTATTTT
clone_size: once
v_call: TRBV10-3
j_call: TRBJ2-3
d_call: NA

cdr3_aa: CASSLGWQRSMNTEAFF
cdr3_nt: TGTGCCAGCAGCTTAGGGTGGCAGAGGAGCATGAACACTGAAGCTTTCTTT
clone_size: NA
v_call: TRBV7-9
j_call: TRBJ1-1
d_call: NA

cdr3_aa: CAWRRNTGELFF
cdr3_nt: TGTGCCTGGAGGAGGAACACCGGGGAGCTGTTTTTT
clone_size: NA
v_call: TRBV30
j_call: TRBJ2-2
d_call: NA

cdr3_aa: CASSATSYEQYF
cdr3_nt: TGTGCCAGCAGTGCGACGTCCTACGAGCAGTACTTC
clone_size: few
v_call: TRBV2
j_call: TRBJ2-7
d_call: NA

cdr3_aa: CASSLKQGRTYNSPLHF
cdr3_nt: TGTGCCAGCAGCTTGAAACAGGGTCGGACGTATAATTCACCCCTCCACTTT
clone_size: NA
v_call: TRBV5-4
j_call: TRBJ1-6
d_call: NA

cdr3_aa: CASSEYGNLGPGNTIYF
cdr3_nt: TGTGCCAGCAGTGAATATGGGAACCTCGGCCCTGGAAACACCATATATTTT
clone_size: NA
v_call: TRBV25-1
j_call: TRBJ1-3
d_call: NA

cdr3_aa: CASSLTGTRQPQHF
cdr3_nt: TGTGCCAGCAGTTTAACAGGGACTAGGCAGCCCCAGCATTTT
clone_size: NA
v_call: TRBV27
j_call: TRBJ1-5
d_call: NA

cdr3_aa: CASRQGAYEQYF
cdr3_nt: TGTGCCAGCCGACAGGGGGCATACGAGCAGTACTTC
clone_size: once
v_call: TRBV2
j_call: TRBJ2-7
d_call: TRBD1

cdr3_aa: CASSLARDPGNTIYF
cdr3_nt: TGTGCCAGCAGCTTAGCCAGGGACCCTGGAAACACCATATATTTT
clone_size: once
v_call: TRBV7-9
j_call: TRBJ1-3
d_call: NA

cdr3_aa: CASSPGTGGWNTEAFF
cdr3_nt: TGCGCCAGCAGCCCTGGGACAGGGGGGTGGAACACTGAAGCTTTCTTT
clone_size: NA
v_call: TRBV5-1
j_call: TRBJ1-1
d_call: TRBD1

cdr3_aa: CASSLSGGNYEQYF
cdr3_nt: TGTGCCAGCAGCTTATCAGGGGGTAACTACGAGCAGTACTTC
clone_size: NA
v_call: TRBV7-9
j_call: TRBJ2-7
d_call: TRBD1

cdr3_aa: CASSLGWQATYEQYF
cdr3_nt: TGTGCCAGCAGCTTAGGTTGGCAGGCAACCTACGAGCAGTACTTC
clone_size: NA
v_call: TRBV11-1
j_call: TRBJ2-7
d_call: NA

cdr3_aa: CATGQPSNQPQHF
cdr3_nt: TGTGCCACCGGACAGCCTAGCAATCAGCCCCAGCATTTT
clone_size: NA
v_call: TRBV10-3
j_call: TRBJ1-5
d_call: NA

cdr3_aa: CASKAGGNQPQHF
cdr3_nt: TGTGCCAGTAAGGCAGGGGGCAATCAGCCCCAGCATTTT
clone_size: NA
v_call: TRBV19
j_call: TRBJ1-5
d_call: NA

cdr3_aa: CASSQPNRDTDYGYTF
cdr3_nt: TGCGCCAGCAGTCAACCCAACCGGGACACCGACTATGGCTACACCTTC
clone_size: NA
v_call: TRBV23-1
j_call: TRBJ1-2
d_call: NA

cdr3_aa: CASSPGGSRALDGYTF
cdr3_nt: TGTGCCAGCAGCCCCGGGGGGAGCCGGGCCCTAGATGGCTACACCTTC
clone_size: NA
v_call: TRBV28
j_call: TRBJ1-2
d_call: NA

cdr3_aa: CASRRLAGRTDTQYF
cdr3_nt: TGTGCCAGCAGAAGACTAGCGGGACGCACAGATACGCAGTATTTT
clone_size: few
v_call: TRBV7-9
j_call: TRBJ2-3
d_call: TRBD2

cdr3_aa: CASSLYGVLSYEQYF
cdr3_nt: TGTGCCAGCAGCTTATACGGGGTCCTCTCCTACGAGCAGTACTTC
clone_size: NA
v_call: TRBV11-1
j_call: TRBJ2-7
d_call: NA

cdr3_aa: CASDAEYYEQYF
cdr3_nt: TGTGCCAGCGATGCCGAGTACTACGAGCAGTACTTC
clone_size: NA
v_call: TRBV6-1
j_call: TRBJ2-7
d_call: NA

cdr3_aa: CATHRGSTDTQYF
cdr3_nt: TGTGCCACACACAGGGGTAGTACAGATACGCAGTATTTT
clone_size: NA
v_call: TRBV6-5
j_call: TRBJ2-3
d_call: TRBD1

cdr3_aa: CASSEIGGYSNQPQHF
cdr3_nt: TGTGCCAGCAGTGAAATAGGGGGGTATAGCAATCAGCCCCAGCATTTT
clone_size: NA
v_call: TRBV6-1
j_call: TRBJ1-5
d_call: NA

cdr3_aa: CASSYSGNTIYF
cdr3_nt: TGTGCCAGCAGCTACTCTGGAAACACCATATATTTT
clone_size: NA
v_call: TRBV7-2
j_call: TRBJ1-3
d_call: NA

cdr3_aa: CASSYSTTGGQETQYF
cdr3_nt: TGTGCCAGCAGTTACTCGACGACAGGCGGGCAAGAGACCCAGTACTTC
clone_size: NA
v_call: TRBV6-5
j_call: TRBJ2-5
d_call: NA

cdr3_aa: CASSQATAGRTDTQYF
cdr3_nt: TGTGCCAGCAGCCAAGCGACAGCGGGTCGCACAGATACGCAGTATTTT
clone_size: NA
v_call: TRBV4-2
j_call: TRBJ2-3
d_call: NA

cdr3_aa: CASSLGSSGTNEQFF
cdr3_nt: TGTGCCAGTTCGCTAGGGTCTAGCGGGACGAATGAGCAGTTCTTC
clone_size: once
v_call: TRBV27
j_call: TRBJ2-1
d_call: TRBD2

cdr3_aa: CASSPSGAGGPRNF
cdr3_nt: TGTGCCAGCAGTCCTTCCGGGGCAGGGGGCCCGCGGAACTTT
clone_size: many
v_call: TRBV6-5
j_call: TRBJ1-1
d_call: TRBD1

cdr3_aa: CASSLGSGASKDNEQFF
cdr3_nt: TGTGCCAGCAGCCTTGGTTCGGGGGCCAGCAAAGACAATGAGCAGTTCTTC
clone_size: NA
v_call: TRBV5-4
j_call: TRBJ2-1
d_call: NA